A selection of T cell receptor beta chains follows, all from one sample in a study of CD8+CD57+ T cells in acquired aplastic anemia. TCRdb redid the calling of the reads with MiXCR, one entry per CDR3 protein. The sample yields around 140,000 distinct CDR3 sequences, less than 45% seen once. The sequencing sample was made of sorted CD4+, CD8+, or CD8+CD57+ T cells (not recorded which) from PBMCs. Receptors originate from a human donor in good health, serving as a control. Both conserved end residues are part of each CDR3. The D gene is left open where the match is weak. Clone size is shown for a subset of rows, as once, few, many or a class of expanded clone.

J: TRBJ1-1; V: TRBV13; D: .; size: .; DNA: TGTGCCAGCAGCTTGGGGGGAGGTAGGAACACTGAAGCTTTCTTT; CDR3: CASSLGGGRNTEAFF
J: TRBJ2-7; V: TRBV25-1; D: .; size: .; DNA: TGTGCCAGCAGTGGCGGGACTCGCGGGCAGTACTTC; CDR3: CASSGGTRGQYF
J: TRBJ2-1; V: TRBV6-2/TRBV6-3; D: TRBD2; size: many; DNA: TGTGCCAGCAGTCCAGGACTAGCCTACAATGAGCAGTTCTTC; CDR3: CASSPGLAYNEQFF
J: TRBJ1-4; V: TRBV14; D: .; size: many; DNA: TGTGCCAGCAGCCAAGTGACAGCTGTGACTAATGAAAAACTGTTTTTT; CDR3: CASSQVTAVTNEKLFF
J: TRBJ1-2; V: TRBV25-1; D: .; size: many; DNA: TGTGCCAGCAGTGAAGGTACCTCGCGATATGGCTACACCTTC; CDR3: CASSEGTSRYGYTF
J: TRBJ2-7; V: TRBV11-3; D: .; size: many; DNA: TGTGCCAGCAGTTCCAACTCCTACGAGCAGTACTTC; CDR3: CASSSNSYEQYF
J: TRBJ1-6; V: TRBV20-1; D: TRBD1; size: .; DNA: TGCAGTGCTAGGGGGGACAGGGATTCACCCCTCCACTTT; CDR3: CSARGDRDSPLHF
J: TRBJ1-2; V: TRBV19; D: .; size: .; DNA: TGTGCCAGTAAGAGCAGTGAGTATGGCTACACCTTC; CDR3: CASKSSEYGYTF
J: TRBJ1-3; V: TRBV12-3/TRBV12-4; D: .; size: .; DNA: TGTGCCAGCAGTAACACGCCTACACACATCATATATTTT; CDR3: CASSNTPTHIIYF
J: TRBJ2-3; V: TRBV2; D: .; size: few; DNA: TGTGCCAGCAGACGAATTGCGGGTACGCAGTATTTT; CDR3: CASRRIAGTQYF
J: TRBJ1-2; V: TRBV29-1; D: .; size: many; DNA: TGCAGCGTTGAGAAGGTAGTGTTCGGCTACACCTTC; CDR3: CSVEKVVFGYTF
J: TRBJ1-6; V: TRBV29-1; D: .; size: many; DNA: TGCAGCGCAAAAGGCCCCGGCTTGAATTCACCCCTCCACTTT; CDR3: CSAKGPGLNSPLHF
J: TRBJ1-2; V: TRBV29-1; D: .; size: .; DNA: TGCAGCGGATCACGGGGCCCTGAGGGCTACACCTTC; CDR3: CSGSRGPEGYTF
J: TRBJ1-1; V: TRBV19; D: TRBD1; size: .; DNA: TGTGCCAGTAGTGTACCCAGGGGGCAGAACACTGAAGCTTTCTTT; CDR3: CASSVPRGQNTEAFF
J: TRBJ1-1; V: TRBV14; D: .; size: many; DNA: TGTGCCAGCAGCCAAGGGAGCCAGGTCTCGAACACTGAAGCTTTCTTT; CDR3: CASSQGSQVSNTEAFF
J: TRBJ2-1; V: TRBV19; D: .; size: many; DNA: TGTGCCAGTAGTATAGTACCGGGAAGGTATGAGCAGTTCTTC; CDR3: CASSIVPGRYEQFF
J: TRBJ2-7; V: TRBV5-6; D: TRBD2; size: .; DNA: TGTGCCAGCAGTCGTACTAGCGGGGCCTTCTCCTACGAGCAGTACTTC; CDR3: CASSRTSGAFSYEQYF
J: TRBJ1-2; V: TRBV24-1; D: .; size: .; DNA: TGTGCCACCAGTGGTCCAGGGGTACCCTATGGCTACACCTTC; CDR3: CATSGPGVPYGYTF
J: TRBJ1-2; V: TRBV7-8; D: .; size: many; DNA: TGTGCCAGCAGCTTAGGCACTAACTATGGCTACACCTTC; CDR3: CASSLGTNYGYTF
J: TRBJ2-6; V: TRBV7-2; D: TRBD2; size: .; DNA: TGTGCCAGCAGCTTATTTAATATCGGGAGGGCCTCAGGGGCCAACGTCCTGACTTTC; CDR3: CASSLFNIGRASGANVLTF
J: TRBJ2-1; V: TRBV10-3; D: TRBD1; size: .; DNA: TGTGCCATCAAAGTCGGGTCTGGGACAGGGAACAATGAGCAGTTCTTC; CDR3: CAIKVGSGTGNNEQFF
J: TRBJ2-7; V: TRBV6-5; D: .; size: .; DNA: TGTGCCAGCAGTTCTAGACAGGCGAGCTCCTACGAGCAGTACTTC; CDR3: CASSSRQASSYEQYF
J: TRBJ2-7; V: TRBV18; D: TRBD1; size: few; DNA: TGTGCCAGCTCGCTCGGGACAGGGGTCTTGAGCTCCTACGAGCAGTACTTC; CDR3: CASSLGTGVLSSYEQYF
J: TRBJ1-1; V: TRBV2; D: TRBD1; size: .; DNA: TGTGCCAGCAGCACCGGGACAGGGGAAGGTGAAGCTTTCTTT; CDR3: CASSTGTGEGEAFF
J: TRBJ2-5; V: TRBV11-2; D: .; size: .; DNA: TGTGCCAGCAGCTTAGGCTATGGGGTGAACAGGGTGAACACTGAGACCCAGTACTTC; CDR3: CASSLGYGVNRVNTETQYF
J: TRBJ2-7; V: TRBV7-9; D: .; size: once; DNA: TGTGCCAGCACCGTCGACAGTTTAGTATACGAGCAGTACTTC; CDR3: CASTVDSLVYEQYF
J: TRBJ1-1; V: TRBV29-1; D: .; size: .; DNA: TGCAGCGCGCTGGGGCCGGGGCTCGGCACTGGAGCTTTCTTT; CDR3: CSALGPGLGTGAFF
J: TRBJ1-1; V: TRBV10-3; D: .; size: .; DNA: TGTGCCATCAGCACCACAGACACTGAAGCTTTCTTT; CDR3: CAISTTDTEAFF
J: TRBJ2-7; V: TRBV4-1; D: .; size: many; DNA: TGCGCCAGCAGGAGGGATACAGGAGGCTCCTACGAGCAGTACTTC; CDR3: CASRRDTGGSYEQYF
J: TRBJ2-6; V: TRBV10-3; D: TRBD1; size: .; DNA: TGTGCCATCAGAACGGGACAGGGGGTTTCTGGGGCCAACGTCCTGACTTTC; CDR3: CAIRTGQGVSGANVLTF
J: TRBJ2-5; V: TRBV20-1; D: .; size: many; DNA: TGCAGTGCCATAGGCGTGGAAGAGACCCAGTACTTC; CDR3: CSAIGVEETQYF
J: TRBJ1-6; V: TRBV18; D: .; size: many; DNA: TGTGCCAGCTCACCCAATAACCCGGGATCAACGAATTCACCCCTCCACTTT; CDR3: CASSPNNPGSTNSPLHF
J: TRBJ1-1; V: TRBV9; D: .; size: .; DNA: TGTGCCAGCAGCCAAGGCAGCGGGGGCACTGAAGCTTTCTTT; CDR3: CASSQGSGGTEAFF
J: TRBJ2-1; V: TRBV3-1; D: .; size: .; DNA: TGTGCCAGCAGCCGGGGGGGGACAAGGATGAACAATGAGCAGTTCTTC; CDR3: CASSRGGTRMNNEQFF
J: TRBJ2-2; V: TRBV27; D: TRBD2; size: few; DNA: TGTGCCAGCAGTTTATCTAGCGGGGGGCTGTTTTTT; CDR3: CASSLSSGGLFF
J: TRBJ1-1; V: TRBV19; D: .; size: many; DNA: TGTGCCAGTTGTAGGAGAATGAACACTGAAGCTTTCTTT; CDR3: CASCRRMNTEAFF
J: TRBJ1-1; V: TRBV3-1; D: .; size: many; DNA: TGTGCCAGCAGCCAAGATGTAGCCGCAGGGCTGACTGAAGCTTTCTTT; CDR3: CASSQDVAAGLTEAFF
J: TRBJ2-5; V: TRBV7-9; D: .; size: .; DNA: TGTGCCAGCAGCTTAGCGGAAGTTGTAAAAGAGACCCAGTACTTC; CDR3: CASSLAEVVKETQYF
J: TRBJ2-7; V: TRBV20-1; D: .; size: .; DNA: TGCAGTGCAGTAAGCGGCCTTTCGACCTACGAGCAGTACTTC; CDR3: CSAVSGLSTYEQYF
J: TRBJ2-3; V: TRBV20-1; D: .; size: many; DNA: TGCAGTGCTAGAGGGGGGTCAGATACGCAGTATTTT; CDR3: CSARGGSDTQYF
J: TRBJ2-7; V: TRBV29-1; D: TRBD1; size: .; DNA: TGCAGCGTTGGACAGGGAAGCTCCTACGAGCAGTACTTC; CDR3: CSVGQGSSYEQYF
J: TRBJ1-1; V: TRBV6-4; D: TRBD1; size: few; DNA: TGTGCCAGCAGTGTAGACAGGGCCGGAGGCACTGAAGCTTTCTTT; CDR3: CASSVDRAGGTEAFF
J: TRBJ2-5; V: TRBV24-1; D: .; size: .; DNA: TGTGCCACCAGTGATGTTCCGAAGGGTGCGCAAGAGACCCAGTACTTC; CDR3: CATSDVPKGAQETQYF
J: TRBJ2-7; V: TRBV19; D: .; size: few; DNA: TGTGCCAGTAGCAGCCCCTACGGTAACTCCTACGAGCAGTACTTC; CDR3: CASSSPYGNSYEQYF